The rows below give T cell receptor beta chains drawn from one sample of a study of Ad26.COV2.S vaccination and SARS-CoV-2 variants. TCRdb's copy holds only in-frame clones and misses some; the assay was immunoSEQ multiplex PCR. Among about 420,000 clones listed, approximately 90% were seen once. This specimen consisted of peripheral blood, obtained in a trial of Ad26.COV2.S vaccine versus placebo. These receptors came from a person aged 18-65 years who received the Ad26.COV2.S COVID-19 vaccine or a placebo. The CDR3 runs from the conserved cysteine through the conserved F or W. A D gene is named only where the DNA matches it firmly. Part of the rows lack a size; the others show once, few, many or a class for expanded clones.

J gene,D gene,clone size,V gene,CDR3 protein,CDR3 DNA
TRBJ2-1,TRBD2,-,TRBV12-3/TRBV12-4,CASGGGPRGEQFF,TGTGCCAGCGGCGGGGGGCCGCGGGGTGAGCAGTTCTTC
TRBJ1-4,-,-,TRBV7-9,CASSLVPSFNEKLFF,TGTGCCAGCAGCTTAGTGCCCAGCTTTAATGAAAAACTGTTTTTT
TRBJ2-1,-,-,TRBV6-2/TRBV6-3,CASSPRIQAYNEQFF,TGTGCCAGCAGCCCAAGGATCCAGGCCTACAATGAGCAGTTCTTC
TRBJ1-1,-,-,TRBV28,CASSLPGVTEAFF,TGTGCCAGCAGTCTTCCAGGAGTGACTGAAGCTTTCTTT
TRBJ2-3,TRBD2,-,TRBV5-1,CASSLSSGGPLGDTQYF,TGCGCCAGCAGCTTGTCCAGCGGGGGGCCCCTCGGCGATACGCAGTATTTT
TRBJ2-5,-,-,TRBV2,CASSVALGDQETQYF,TGTGCCAGCAGCGTCGCGTTGGGGGACCAAGAGACCCAGTACTTC
TRBJ1-5,-,-,TRBV4-3,CASSQEGQGGFPQHF,TGCGCCAGCAGCCAAGAGGGGCAGGGCGGATTCCCCCAGCATTTT
TRBJ1-5,-,-,TRBV6-1,CASSEGLLGSNQPQHF,TGTGCCAGCAGTGAGGGGCTCCTTGGGAGCAATCAGCCCCAGCATTTT
TRBJ2-7,-,-,TRBV25-1,CASSLGRGEQYF,TGTGCCAGCAGCCTGGGACGGGGCGAGCAGTACTTC
TRBJ2-5,TRBD2,-,TRBV7-8,CASSPLAVETQYF,TGTGCCAGCAGCCCACTAGCGGTCGAGACCCAGTACTTC
TRBJ1-1,TRBD1,-,TRBV7-9,CASSAQGVNTEAFF,TGTGCCAGCAGCGCACAGGGGGTGAACACTGAAGCTTTCTTT
TRBJ2-7,-,few,TRBV9,CASSAGPRDHEQYF,TGTGCCAGCAGCGCCGGGCCTAGGGACCACGAGCAGTACTTC
TRBJ2-5,-,-,TRBV6-6,CASSYYGGQETQYF,TGTGCCAGCAGTTACTATGGGGGGCAAGAGACCCAGTACTTC
TRBJ1-1,-,-,TRBV2,CASGRGRMNTEAFF,TGTGCCAGTGGTAGGGGGAGGATGAACACTGAAGCTTTCTTT
TRBJ2-1,TRBD2,-,TRBV28,CASSLPGTSRNEQFF,TGTGCCAGCAGTTTACCCGGGACTAGTCGTAATGAGCAGTTCTTC
TRBJ2-7,-,-,TRBV2,CASSPLGQYGEQYF,TGTGCCAGCAGCCCCCTTGGACAGTACGGGGAGCAGTACTTC
TRBJ1-1,-,-,TRBV2,CASSEEGLPEAFF,TGTGCCAGCAGTGAAGAAGGGCTGCCTGAAGCTTTCTTT
TRBJ1-1,-,-,TRBV7-9,CASSSPQTMNTEAFF,TGTGCCAGCAGCTCCCCCCAGACCATGAACACTGAAGCTTTCTTT
TRBJ2-7,-,few,TRBV19,CASSDRDIYYEQYF,TGTGCCAGTAGTGACCGCGACATTTACTACGAGCAGTACTTC